This T cell receptor beta chain was found in a study of blood T cell repertoires in COVID-19. Study at large: COVID-19 samples, acute and convalescent, were from the United States, Italy and Spain. The cDNA or gDNA used as material had been derived from T cells, B-cell-depleted T cells, or PBMCs.

This clone was detected a few times. Methods used by the authors: Reference gene primer amplification in the assay estimated nucleated cell counts. The assay was immunoSEQ multiplex PCR, and TCRdb's table has in-frame clones only and misses some. V and J calls and clone size are as listed in that table; D and trimming were resolved from the DNA. Of about 170,000 clones listed, just under 85% were seen once; the top ten hold roughly 8%. The CDR3 runs to 14 residues. Germline CDR1 and CDR2: MNHEY and SVGAGI. With V trimmed by 6 bases and J by 5 bases, 7 bases remained unmatched. This chain uses TRBV6-5 with TRBJ1-1, with TRBD1 identical over 9 bases. The TCR comes from a man aged 40-50 years who had recovered from COVID-19. Material: peripheral blood. The CDR3 DNA is TGTGCCAGCAGCGGTGACAGGGGGGTTACTGAAGCTTTCTTT. Amino acids: CASSGDRGVTEAFF.